This TCR beta chain comes out of a study of blood T cell repertoires in COVID-19. Per the original data handling: Estimation of nucleated cell counts relied on the amplification of reference gene primers. The data were produced by immunoSEQ multiplex PCR, yet TCRdb's version contains in-frame clones alone and is incomplete. The DNA was the basis for D and trimming; V, J and clone size are from that table. The top ten hold about 4% of the sample, which has some 220,000 clones, roughly 81% seen once. V was pared by 5 bases and J by 0 bases, with 8 bases between. From germline, CDR1 is SGHTA and CDR2 FQGTGA. The CDR3 consists of 14 residues.

The source of this sequence is a man aged 50 to 59 with acute or convalescent COVID-19. The sample comprised peripheral blood. V usage is TRBV7-3 and J usage is TRBJ1-3; no definite D call. CDR3 nucleotides: TGTGCCAGCAGCCCGGGTCCCTCTGGAAACACCATATATTTT. It yields the protein CASSPGPSGNTIYF.